This record concerns one T cell receptor beta chain sequence. No antigen is known for it. This entry is derived from a study of identifying expanded T cells in peripheral blood. Study-wide results and limits: Variance in clone template counts between approximately two-week samples significantly increased with total template count across all healthy donors. Over approximately two and four weeks, about 15 and 18 clones changed, versus approximately 1.1 between replicates.

Only in-frame clones appear in the TCRdb table, and some are missing; sequencing was by immunoSEQ multiplex PCR. The sample has tens of thousands of clones; approximately 88% are singletons. Collection occurred without any documented infections or immune events in donors. J was trimmed by 7 bases and V by 0 bases; bases with no gene match: 9. The CDR3 totals 16 residues. Per the germline V gene, CDR1 is MNHEY and CDR2 is SVGAGI. The TCR was taken from a person between 18 and 70 years old in good health. Sequenced: blood. J is TRBJ1-5 and V is TRBV6-5; 7 bases agree with TRBD1. CDR3 sequence (DNA): TGTGCCAGCAGTTACTCGAGGGGGCGATATGTACAGCCCCAGCATTTT. Its translation is CASSYSRGRYVQPQHF.